These T cell receptor beta chains were read from a single sample in a study of blood T cell repertoires in COVID-19. Clones were read by immunoSEQ multiplex PCR, and TCRdb kept only the in-frame ones, dropping some. The data hold around 220,000 clones, with approximately 86% observed a single time. What was sequenced was PBMCs or T cells enriched from blood (not recorded which). The receptors were gathered from a woman in her twenties or thirties with acute COVID-19. CDR3s include the opening cysteine and the closing phenylalanine or tryptophan. The D gene is left open where the match is weak. The size of a clone is reported for some rows only, either as once, few or many, or as a class for expanded clones.

abundance	d_gene	j_gene	v_gene	CDR3nt	CDR3aa
once	NA	TRBJ2-7	TRBV11-2	TGTGCCAGCAGCTTAGTATCCTACGAGCAGTACTTC	CASSLVSYEQYF
once	NA	TRBJ1-1	TRBV20-1	TGCAGTGCTATCCCCGGGACTGAAGCTTTCTTT	CSAIPGTEAFF
NA	NA	TRBJ2-1	TRBV9	TGTGCCAGCAGCGAATTCGGGAACGACGTGTACAATGAGCAGTTCTTC	CASSEFGNDVYNEQFF
few	TRBD1	TRBJ1-4	TRBV4-1	TGCGCCAGCAGCCAAGATGGGACAGGGGTATTGACTAATGAAAAACTGTTTTTT	CASSQDGTGVLTNEKLFF
NA	NA	TRBJ1-2	TRBV19	TGTGCCAGTAGTATAGCGGGAGACTATGGCTACACCTTC	CASSIAGDYGYTF
few	TRBD2	TRBJ2-7	TRBV6-2/TRBV6-3	TGTGCCAGCAGTTCCCCTGGACTAGCGGGGACCTCCTACGAGCAGTACTTC	CASSSPGLAGTSYEQYF
NA	TRBD1	TRBJ1-2	TRBV11-1	TGTGCCAGCAGCTCCCATGACAGGGGCGCGTACTATGGCTACACCTTC	CASSSHDRGAYYGYTF
NA	TRBD1	TRBJ1-2	TRBV28	TGTGCCAGCAGTCCCCAGGGGGCCACATCTAACTATGGCTACACCTTC	CASSPQGATSNYGYTF
many	NA	TRBJ2-3	TRBV7-9	TGTGCCAGCAGCCCGATTGAGAGGGCCCGCAGCACAGATACGCAGTATTTT	CASSPIERARSTDTQYF
NA	NA	TRBJ2-2	TRBV5-4	TGTGCCAGCAGCTTGGAGCGGAACACCGGGGAGCTGTTTTTT	CASSLERNTGELFF
once	NA	TRBJ1-2	TRBV28	TGTGCCAGCAGTACTCTGACAGGTGGGAGCTATGGCTACACCTTC	CASSTLTGGSYGYTF
NA	NA	TRBJ1-5	TRBV27	TGTGCCAGCAGTTGGGGGGTTTATAGCAATCAGCCCCAGCATTTT	CASSWGVYSNQPQHF
NA	TRBD2	TRBJ2-1	TRBV9	TGTGCCAGCAGCGTAGCCTCCCGGGGGGGCCGGACCCGCTGGGATGAGCAGTTCTTC	CASSVASRGGRTRWDEQFF
NA	TRBD1	TRBJ1-4	TRBV2	TGTGCCAGCTTACCTTCCGGGACAGGGGGGGAAAAACTGTTTTTT	CASLPSGTGGEKLFF
few	NA	TRBJ2-1	TRBV6-2/TRBV6-3	TGTGCCAGCAGTTCCCTTACAAAGTTCTTC	CASSSLTKFF
once	NA	TRBJ2-5	TRBV5-6	TGTGCCAGCAGCAAACAGGGGAGGGAGACCCAGTACTTC	CASSKQGRETQYF
NA	NA	TRBJ1-6	TRBV5-1	TGCGCCAGCAGGTTACTAAGGGAGGGTAATTCACCCCTCCACTTT	CASRLLREGNSPLHF
NA	NA	TRBJ1-1	TRBV9	TGTGCCAGCAGCGCCGAGGGTTTGAACACTGAAGCTTTCTTT	CASSAEGLNTEAFF
once	TRBD1	TRBJ1-5	TRBV6-1	TGTGCCAGCAGTGCCGGCCGGACAGGGGGCCATCAGCCCCAGCATTTT	CASSAGRTGGHQPQHF
NA	TRBD1	TRBJ1-2	TRBV7-2	TGTGCCAGCAGCAAAAATACAGGGGGCGCCAACTATGGCTACACCTTC	CASSKNTGGANYGYTF